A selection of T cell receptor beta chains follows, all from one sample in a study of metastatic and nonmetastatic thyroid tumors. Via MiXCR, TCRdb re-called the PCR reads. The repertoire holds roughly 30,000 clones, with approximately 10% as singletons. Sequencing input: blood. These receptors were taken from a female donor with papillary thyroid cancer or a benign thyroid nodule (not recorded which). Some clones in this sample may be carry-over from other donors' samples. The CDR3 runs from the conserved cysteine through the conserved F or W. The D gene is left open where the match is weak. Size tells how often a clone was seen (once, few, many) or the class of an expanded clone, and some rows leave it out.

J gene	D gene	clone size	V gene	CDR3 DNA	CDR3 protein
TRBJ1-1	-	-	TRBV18	TGTGCCAGCTCACCACCCGGGACAACTGAAGCTTTCTTT	CASSPPGTTEAFF
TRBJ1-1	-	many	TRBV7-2	TGTGCCAGCAGCCGCCCCAGGCAGAACACTGAAGCTTTCTTT	CASSRPRQNTEAFF
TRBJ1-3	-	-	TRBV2	TGTGCCAGCACTAATGGACCGACTTCGGGAAACACCATATATTTT	CASTNGPTSGNTIYF
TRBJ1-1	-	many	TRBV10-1	TGCGCCAGCAGTGAAGAGGGGCGCTTGGCCACTGAAGCTTTCTTT	CASSEEGRLATEAFF
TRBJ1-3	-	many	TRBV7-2	TGTGCCAGCAGCTTAGTGTACGCAGGGGGAAACACCATATATTTT	CASSLVYAGGNTIYF
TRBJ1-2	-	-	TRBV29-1	TGCAGCGTTGAGTCAGATAACTATGGCTACACCTTC	CSVESDNYGYTF
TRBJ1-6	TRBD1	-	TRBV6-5	TGTGCCAGCAGTTACTCGACAGGGAATAATTCACCCCTCCACTTT	CASSYSTGNNSPLHF
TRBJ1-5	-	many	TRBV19	TGTGCCAGTAGTATTGGCCAGCCCCAGCATTTT	CASSIGQPQHF
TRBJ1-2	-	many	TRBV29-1	TGCACCATGGACGGCCCCTATGGCTACACCTTC	CTMDGPYGYTF
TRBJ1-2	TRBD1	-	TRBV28	TGTGCCAGCAGGTCACAGGGGGCTTGGGCCCGTGGCTACACCTTC	CASRSQGAWARGYTF
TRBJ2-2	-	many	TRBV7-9	TGTGCCAGCAGCTTAGACCCGGGGGCAGAGGACACCGGGGAGCTGTTTTTT	CASSLDPGAEDTGELFF
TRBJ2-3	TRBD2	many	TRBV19	TGTGCCAGTAGCTTGTTAGCGGGAGTTTTAGATACGCAGTATTTT	CASSLLAGVLDTQYF
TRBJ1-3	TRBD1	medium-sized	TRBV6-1	TGTGCCAGCAGGCTAGGACAGGGGCCGGGAAACACCATATATTTT	CASRLGQGPGNTIYF
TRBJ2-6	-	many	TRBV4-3	TGCGCCAGCAGTCAAGCATACAGCTACCGAAACTCTGGGGCCAACGTCCTGACTTTC	CASSQAYSYRNSGANVLTF
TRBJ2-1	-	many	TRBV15	TGTGCCACCAGCAGAGAGTACAATGAGCAGTTCTTC	CATSREYNEQFF
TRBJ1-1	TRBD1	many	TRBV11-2	TGTGCCAGCAGCTCCAACAGGGGCTTGAACACTGAAGCTTTCTTT	CASSSNRGLNTEAFF
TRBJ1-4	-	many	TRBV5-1	TGCGCCAGCAAAAACTCAGGGTCCAATGAAAAACTGTTTTTT	CASKNSGSNEKLFF
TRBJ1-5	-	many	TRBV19	TGTGCCAGTAGTATCCAGGGTATCAATCAGCCCCAGCATTTT	CASSIQGINQPQHF
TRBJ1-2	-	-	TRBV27	TGTGCCAGCAGTTTCGCGGGTATTGGTTTTCGTGGCTACACCTTC	CASSFAGIGFRGYTF
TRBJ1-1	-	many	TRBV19	TGTGCCAGTAGTATCCAGGAGGGGAGCACTGAAGCTTTCTTT	CASSIQEGSTEAFF
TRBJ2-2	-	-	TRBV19	TGTGCCAGTAGTAGATGGGCAAGCGGAGCCACCGGGGAGCTGTTTTTT	CASSRWASGATGELFF
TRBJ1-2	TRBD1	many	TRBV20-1	TGCAGTGCTAGGATGGGACAGGTCAAGGGCTACACCTTC	CSARMGQVKGYTF
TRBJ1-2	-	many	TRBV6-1	TGTGCCAGCAGGTTAGGGGTCGGCTACACCTTC	CASRLGVGYTF
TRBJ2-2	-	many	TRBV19	TGTGCCAGTACCCCCTACGGAAGTTTGGCCGGGGAGCTGTTTTTT	CASTPYGSLAGELFF
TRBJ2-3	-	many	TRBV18	TGTGCCAGCTCTCTCGGACCCCGCGGAGATACGCAGTATTTT	CASSLGPRGDTQYF
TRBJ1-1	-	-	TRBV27	TGTGCCAGCAATTTCAGCAGGTCCACTGAAGCTTTCTTT	CASNFSRSTEAFF
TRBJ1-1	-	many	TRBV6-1	TGTGCCAGCTTCGTAGGGATGAACACTGAAGCTTTCTTT	CASFVGMNTEAFF
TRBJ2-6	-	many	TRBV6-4	TGTGCCAGCAGTGAGGGAAGCTCTGGGGCCAACGTCCTGACTTTC	CASSEGSSGANVLTF
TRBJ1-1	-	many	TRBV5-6	TGTGCCAGCACCCTTCTTATTGCAGGGGAAGCTTTCTTT	CASTLLIAGEAFF
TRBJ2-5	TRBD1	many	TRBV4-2	TGTGCCAGCAGCCCAGGGGGGACCCAGTACTTC	CASSPGGTQYF
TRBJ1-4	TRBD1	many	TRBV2	TGTGCCAGCAGTAACCCCGACAGGGAGGCGGAAAAACTGTTTTTT	CASSNPDREAEKLFF
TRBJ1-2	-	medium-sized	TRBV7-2	TGTGCCAGCAGCTTGTCCGGCTATGGCTACACCTTC	CASSLSGYGYTF
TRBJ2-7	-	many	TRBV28	TGTGCCAGCATCCGGGACCTACGCATATACGAGCAGTACTTC	CASIRDLRIYEQYF
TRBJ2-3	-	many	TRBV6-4	TGTGCCAGCAGTGACGGGGGGAGCACAGATACGCAGTATTTT	CASSDGGSTDTQYF
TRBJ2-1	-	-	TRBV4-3	TGCGCCAGCAGCCTATTAGGACTTCCCGGGCCATACAATGAGCAGTTCTTC	CASSLLGLPGPYNEQFF
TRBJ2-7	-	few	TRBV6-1	TGTGCCAGCAGTCACGGGGACGAGCAGTACTTC	CASSHGDEQYF
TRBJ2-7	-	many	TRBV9	TGTGCCAGCAGCGCGGGATACGAGCAGTACTTC	CASSAGYEQYF
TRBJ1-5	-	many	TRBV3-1	TGTGCCAGCAGCCAAGGGGGGCGGGGGCAGCCCCAGCATTTT	CASSQGGRGQPQHF
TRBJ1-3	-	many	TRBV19	TGTGCCAGTAGTAGGAGGAGCTCTGGAAACACCATATATTTT	CASSRRSSGNTIYF
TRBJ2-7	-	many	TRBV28	TGTGCCAGCAGAAAAACCGCGACAGAATCCTACGAGCAGTACTTC	CASRKTATESYEQYF
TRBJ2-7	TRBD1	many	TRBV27	TGTGCCAGCAGTTTAGGGGGACAGGGGGCCGACGAGCAGTACTTC	CASSLGGQGADEQYF
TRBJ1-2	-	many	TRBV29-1	TGCAGCGTGGAGGACGGGGCTGACTATGGCTACACCTTC	CSVEDGADYGYTF
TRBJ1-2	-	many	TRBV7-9	TGTGCCAGCAGCTTAGCGGGGCCAAGGCATGGCTACACCTTC	CASSLAGPRHGYTF
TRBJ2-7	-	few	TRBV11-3	TGTGCCAGCAGCTTAGATGGGTGGGTCGAGCAGTACTTC	CASSLDGWVEQYF
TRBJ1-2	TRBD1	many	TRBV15	TGTGCCACCAGCGAAGGGGACAGGGGGTTGGGCGGCTACACCTTC	CATSEGDRGLGGYTF
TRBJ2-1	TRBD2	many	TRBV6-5	TGTGCCAGCAGTTACGGATGGGACGGGAGGAATGAGCAGTTCTTC	CASSYGWDGRNEQFF
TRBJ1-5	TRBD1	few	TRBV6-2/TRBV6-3	TGTGCCAGCAGTTACTCCGGGTGGCAGGGGGCACTTCAGCCCCAGCATTTT	CASSYSGWQGALQPQHF
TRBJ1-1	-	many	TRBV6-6	TGTGCCAGCAGTTACTCGTCCGGGGGGATCGCTGAAGCTTTCTTT	CASSYSSGGIAEAFF
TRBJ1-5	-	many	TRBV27	TGTGCCAGCAGTTTATATCGGGGGCAAAATCAGCCCCAGCATTTT	CASSLYRGQNQPQHF
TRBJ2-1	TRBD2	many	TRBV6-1	TGTGCCAGCAGAGCCTTAGCGGGAGGGCCCTCAAATGAGCAGTTCTTC	CASRALAGGPSNEQFF
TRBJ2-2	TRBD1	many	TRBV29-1	TGCAGCGTTCGAAGAACAGGGGGCAGGGAGCTGTTTTTT	CSVRRTGGRELFF
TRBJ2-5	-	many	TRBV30	TGTGCCTGGTCAAGAGGGCAAGAGACCCAGTACTTC	CAWSRGQETQYF
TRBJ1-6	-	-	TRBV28	TGTGCCAGCAGTATTACCGGGTCCGAAAATAATTCACCCCTCCACTTT	CASSITGSENNSPLHF
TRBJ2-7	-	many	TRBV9	TGTGCCAGCAGCGTAGATAATTGGAGTTCCTACGAGCAGTACTTC	CASSVDNWSSYEQYF
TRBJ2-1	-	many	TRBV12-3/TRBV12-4	TGTGCCAGCAGTTCCCCAGGGGCCTTCAATGAGCAGTTCTTC	CASSSPGAFNEQFF
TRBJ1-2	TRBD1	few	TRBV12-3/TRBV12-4	TGTGCCAGCAGTCACTCAGGACAGGGGGCGGCTGGCTACAACTTC	CASSHSGQGAAGYNF
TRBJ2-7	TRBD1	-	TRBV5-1	TGCGCCAGCAGCCCACTCGGACAGGGTGGTAACGAGCAGTACTTC	CASSPLGQGGNEQYF
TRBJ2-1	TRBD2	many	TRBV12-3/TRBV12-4	TGTGCCAGCAGGTCCTTCCTTAGCGGGACTCACAATGAGCAGTTCTTC	CASRSFLSGTHNEQFF
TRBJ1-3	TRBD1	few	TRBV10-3	TGTGCCATCAGTGACCCGAGACAGGGGATAGAAGACACCATATATTTT	CAISDPRQGIEDTIYF
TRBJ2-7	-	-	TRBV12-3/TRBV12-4	TGTGCCAGCAGAACGGGGGGCGACGAGCAGTACTTC	CASRTGGDEQYF